One and the same sample provided the 6 T cell receptor beta chains below, sequenced in a study of blood T cell repertoires in COVID-19. Data came from immunoSEQ multiplex PCR; TCRdb stores just in-frame clones and leaves some out. The sample has some 220,000 clones, approximately 80% seen once. Source material: peripheral blood. These receptors all come from a woman in her sixties or seventies with active or convalescent COVID-19.

The V gene is TRBV7-2, the J gene TRBJ1-6; tentative D call: TRBD1 (5 bases). CDR1 SGHTA and CDR2 FQGNSA come from the germline V gene. V gave up 4 bases and J gave up 4 bases, with 8 bases separating them. The CDR3 has 14 amino acids. CDR3 loop: CASSSRQYNSPLHF. The DNA of the CDR3 is TGTGCCAGCAGCTCCAGACAGTATAATTCACCCCTCCACTTT.

This clone has just one count. The rearrangement uses TRBV19 and TRBJ1-2, with unresolved D. Germline-derived CDR1 and CDR2 are LNHDA and SQIVND (reference sequence). The CDR3 is made up of 14 amino acids. Trimming shortened V by 4 bases and J by 7 bases, and 16 bases separated the two germline ends. The CDR3 DNA reads as TGTGCCAGTAGTACGACGCCCACGGCGGGTGGCTACACCTTC. Residues: CASSTTPTAGGYTF.

This clone was counted a single time. The chain recombines TRBV11-3 with TRBJ2-2; possibly TRBD2 for D (6 bases). Deletions cut 5 bases from V and 3 bases from J, with 19 bases between. This CDR3 spans 17 amino acids. Germline V CDR1 and CDR2: SGHNT, YENEEA. The CDR3 loop reads CASSLSPRLEDTGELFF. In DNA, the CDR3 is TGTGCCAGCAGCCTGAGTCCCAGACTAGAAGACACCGGGGAGCTGTTTTTT.

The chain is built from TRBV25-1 and TRBJ2-2; TRBD2 agrees at 7 bases. After removal of 8 bases from V and 5 bases from J, the junction contained 5 bases not matched to a gene. The CDR3 is 13 amino acids. Germline values: CDR1 MGHDK, CDR2 SYGVNS. The CDR3 region has the DNA TGTGCCAGCTCCGGGGAGGGAACCGGGGAGCTGTTTTTT. Protein product: CASSGEGTGELFF. Full variable domain (remainder filled in from reference TRBV25-1 and TRBJ2-2): EADIYQTPRYLVIGTGKKITLECSQTMGHDKMYWYQQDPGMELHLIHYSYGVNSTEKGDLSSESTVSRIRTEHFPLTLESARPSHTSQYLCASSGEGTGELFFGEGSRLTVL.

The V call is TRBV14, the J call TRBJ2-2; tentative D call: TRBD1 (5 bases). Germline CDR1 is SGHDN and CDR2 is FVKESK. The CDR3 is made up of 14 amino acids. The V and J ends lost 5 bases and 1 base respectively, with 8 bases between them. The chain's CDR3 is CASSATGNTGELFF. Here the CDR3 DNA reads TGTGCCAGCAGCGCCACAGGGAACACCGGGGAGCTGTTTTTT.

The chain recombines TRBV5-1 with TRBJ2-3; D call uncertain. Germline CDR1 and CDR2: SGHRS and YFSETQ. The CDR3 is 15 residues long. Trimming removed 0 bases from V and 3 bases from J, with 11 bases in between. The CDR3 DNA reads as TGCGCCAGCAGCTTGGGTATCTTGAGGACAGATACGCAGTATTTT. Translated: CASSLGILRTDTQYF.